The 22 T cell receptor beta chains given below trace back to one sample, sequenced in a study of T-cell memory formation after mild COVID-19. TCRdb re-called the 5' RACE reads through MiXCR, storing one row per CDR3 protein. Of about 240,000 distinct CDR3 sequences listed, approximately 9% were seen once; the top ten hold approximately 20%. The sequenced material came from PBMCs or a T cell subset sorted from them (not recorded which). Receptors were obtained from a man between 18 and 35 years old who had mild COVID-19 (a few samples of this study predate the infection). Cell type and time point are not known.

The rearrangement links TRBV20-1 to TRBJ2-3; D gene unclear. Germline values: CDR1 DFQATT, CDR2 SNEGSKA (reference sequence). V was trimmed by 8 bases and J by 0 bases, leaving 15 bases between them. The CDR3 has 14 amino acids. In DNA, the CDR3 is TGCAGTTCGATAACAGATCCTAGCACAGATACGCAGTATTTT. Translating gives CSSITDPSTDTQYF.

The J gene is TRBJ2-5, the V gene TRBV27, with D possibly matching TRBD2 (6 bases). CDR1 and CDR2 from the germline V gene are MNHEY and SMNVEV (reference sequence). Trimming cost V 6 bases and J 4 bases, with 12 bases left between them. The CDR3 contains 13 residues. CDR3 sequence (DNA): TGTGCCAGCAGACCCGGCGGGGCAGAGACCCAGTACTTC. This sequence encodes CASRPGGAETQYF.

CDR3 amino acids: CASSPKGGYEQYV. For the CDR3, the DNA is TGTGCCAGCAGCCCTAAGGGAGGGTACGAGCAGTACGTC. The gene calls are TRBV7-9 and TRBJ2-7; 7 bases agree with TRBD2. The germline V gene has CDR1 SEHNR and CDR2 FQNEAQ (reference sequence). V dropped 5 bases and J dropped 4; count of bases not matched to a gene: 5. CDR3 length: 13 amino acids.

The chain carries TRBV7-9 and TRBJ1-4; no firm D call. The germline CDR1 and CDR2 sequences are SEHNR and FQNEAQ (reference sequence). Between the trimmed V and J ends, which lost 2 bases and 6 bases, there was a span of 13 bases. The CDR3 consists of 15 residues. DNA of the CDR3: TGTGCCAGCAGCTTAAATCTTCGGGAGGATGAAAAACTGTTTTTT. It yields the protein CASSLNLREDEKLFF. Variable domain in full (rest from reference TRBV7-9 and TRBJ1-4): DTGVSQNPRHKITKRGQNVTFRCDPISEHNRLYWYRQTLGQGPEFLTYFQNEAQLEKSRLLSDRFSAERPKGSFSTLEIQRTEQGDSAMYLCASSLNLREDEKLFFGSGTQLSVL.

This clonotype was detected a few times. The chain employs TRBV6-2 or TRBV6-3 and TRBJ2-7; tentative D call: TRBD1 (6 bases). CDR3 size: 14 residues. V lost 6 bases and J lost 4, with 16 bases in between. Germline lookup yields CDR1 MNHEY and CDR2 SVGEGT. The CDR3 spells CASRGSGETYEQYF. The CDR3 DNA is TGTGCCAGCAGGGGGTCAGGGGAAACATACGAGCAGTACTTC.

At least ten counts were recorded for this clonotype. The chain employs TRBV5-5 and TRBJ2-2; 8 positions match TRBD1. The V gene end was trimmed by 4 bases and the J gene end by 7 bases; junction bases not matched to a gene: 6. CDR3 length: 14 residues. Germline assignment: CDR1 SGHKS and CDR2 YYEKEE (reference sequence). CDR3 protein: CASSPQGAGGELFF. The CDR3 bases are TGTGCCAGCAGCCCCCAGGGGGCGGGCGGGGAGCTGTTTTTT.

In this sample, this clonotype turned up many times. The chain is built from TRBV25-1 and TRBJ1-1; D is undetermined. Trimming removed 5 bases from V and 0 bases from J, with 7 bases in between. Germline CDR1 and CDR2: MGHDK and SYGVNS. The CDR3 covers 13 residues. CDR3 DNA sequence: TGTGCCAGCAGTTTATTAATGAACACTGAAGCTTTCTTT. Protein sequence: CASSLLMNTEAFF.

This clonotype was found a few times. The V and J genes are TRBV20-1 and TRBJ1-1; 12 bases fit TRBD1. Germline CDR1 is DFQATT and CDR2 is SNEGSKA (reference sequence). The V segment lost 0 bases and the J segment 0 bases; nucleotides outside the gene matches: 5. There are 17 residues in the CDR3. The CDR3 DNA sequence: TGCAGTGCTAGAGAGTGGGACAGGGGGCGATTGAACACTGAAGCTTTCTTT. Encoded protein: CSAREWDRGRLNTEAFF.

This rearrangement joins TRBV11-2 to TRBJ2-4; the D gene is possibly TRBD2 (7 bases). Germline V gives CDR1 SGHAT, CDR2 FQNNGV. The CDR3 extends over 15 amino acids. V gave up 5 bases and J gave up 0 bases, with 11 bases separating them. Here the CDR3 DNA reads TGTGCCAGCAGCGCCGGGGGGCTAGCCAAAAACATTCAGTACTTC. It codes for CASSAGGLAKNIQYF.

The table lists this clonotype with a few counts. The chain is built from TRBV6-1 and TRBJ2-5; weak D call: TRBD2 (6 bases). The CDR3 is made up of 11 amino acids. Germline loops: CDR1 MNHNS, CDR2 SASEGT. The CDR3: CAGGSGETQYF. CDR3 sequence (DNA): TGTGCTGGGGGGTCGGGGGAGACCCAGTACTTC.

V and J are TRBV6-2 or TRBV6-3 and TRBJ2-3; no reliable D call. This CDR3 has 13 amino acids. With 7 bases removed from V and 3 bases from J, the gap between germline ends came to 11 bases. Germline V gene sequence: CDR1 MNHEY, CDR2 SVGEGT. CDR3 in amino acids: CASTRLETDTQYF. CDR3 nucleotides: TGTGCCAGCACCCGACTCGAAACAGATACGCAGTATTTT.

V usage is TRBV19 and J usage is TRBJ2-1, with unresolved D. This CDR3 contains 11 residues. V was shortened by 3 bases and J by 10 bases, with 7 bases between the two germline ends. The germline V gene has CDR1 LNHDA and CDR2 SQIVND (reference sequence). The CDR3 DNA reads TGTGCCAGTAGTATTTACGGAGAGCAGTTCTTC. Translating gives CASSIYGEQFF.

The chain couples TRBV6-1 to TRBJ2-7; 7 bases are a match to TRBD1. The CDR3 consists of 14 residues. V lost 3 bases and J lost 2; bases outside the gene matches: 4. Germline values: CDR1 MNHNS, CDR2 SASEGT. The CDR3: CASSDTGTAYEQYF. In DNA, the CDR3 is TGTGCCAGCAGTGACACCGGGACAGCCTACGAGCAGTACTTC.

The gene calls are TRBV20-1 and TRBJ1-6, with TRBD1 identical over 7 bases. Germline V lookup: CDR1 DFQATT, CDR2 SNEGSKA (reference sequence). The CDR3 is made up of 14 amino acids. Trimming cost V 5 bases and J 10 bases; bases outside gene matches: 11. This chain's CDR3 is CSAVGNRGRSPLHF. For the CDR3, the DNA is TGCAGTGCTGTCGGGAACAGGGGACGATCACCCCTCCACTTT.

About this clonotype: A read error may explain this, as a much larger clone is one base away. CDR3 sequence: CASSPGKYEQYF. CDR3 bases: TGTGCCAGCTCACCTGGCAAATACGAGCAGTACTTC. The rearrangement uses TRBV18 and TRBJ2-7, with no clear D. CDR3 length equals 12 residues. V lost 3 bases and J lost 4, with 7 bases in between. Germline values: CDR1 KGHSH, CDR2 LQKENI.

This clonotype was found a few times. The V and J genes are TRBV7-2 and TRBJ1-2; no definite D call. CDR3 length: 13 amino acids. Per germline, CDR1 SGHTA and CDR2 FQGNSA. Trimming left V 5 bases short and J 2 bases short, with 9 bases between. The CDR3 sequence is CASSPHQNYGYTF. The CDR3 DNA follows: TGTGCCAGCAGCCCCCACCAAAACTATGGCTACACCTTC. The complete variable domain, with remaining parts taken from reference TRBV7-2 and TRBJ1-2, reads GAGVSQSPSNKVTEKGKDVELRCDPISGHTALYWYRQSLGQGLEFLIYFQGNSAPDKSGLPSDRFSAERTGGSVSTLTIQRTQQEDSAVYLCASSPHQNYGYTFGSGTRLTVV.

This clonotype was found a few times. The CDR3 coding sequence is TGTGCCAGCGGAGCGGGACAGGGAAACAATGAGCAGTTCTTC. It specifies CASGAGQGNNEQFF. The V and J genes are TRBV12-3 or TRBV12-4 and TRBJ2-1; TRBD1 aligns across 9 bases. V lost 8 bases to trimming and J lost 5 bases; unmatched junction nucleotides: 7. The CDR3 sequence is 14 residues long.

This clonotype turned up a few times. J is TRBJ1-1 and V is TRBV4-2; D is unresolved. V was clipped by 4 bases and J by 2 bases, with 14 bases between them. This CDR3 is 15 amino acids long. The germline V gene encodes CDR1 LGHNA and CDR2 YNFKEQ. As DNA, the CDR3 is TGTGCCAGCAGCCGGCTAGGGAGCTCTAACACTGAAGCTTTCTTT. It is translated as CASSRLGSSNTEAFF.

In DNA form, the CDR3 reads TGTGCCAGCAGCTTAATGAACATTCAGTACTTC. This translates into CASSLMNIQYF. V usage is TRBV7-2 and J usage is TRBJ2-4, with D uncertain. From germline, CDR1 is SGHTA and CDR2 FQGNSA. The V and J ends lost 2 bases and 7 bases respectively, with 3 bases between them. This CDR3 has 11 amino acids.

The J gene is TRBJ2-3, the V gene TRBV19; the match to TRBD1 covers 7 bases. After removal of 3 bases from V and 5 bases from J, the junction contained 5 bases not matched to a gene. Germline V lookup: CDR1 LNHDA, CDR2 SQIVND (reference sequence). This CDR3 comprises 14 residues. This chain's CDR3 is CASSINTGVDTQYF. DNA of the CDR3: TGTGCCAGTAGTATCAATACAGGGGTAGATACGCAGTATTTT.

This clonotype was found a few times. The V and J genes are TRBV6-6 and TRBJ2-1; D not certain. This CDR3 region has 11 residues. Germline CDR1 is MNHNY and CDR2 is SVGAGI (reference sequence). V was cut by 2 bases and J by 10 bases, with 6 bases left in between. CDR3 sequence (DNA): TGTGCCAGCAGTTACCCGCAGGAGCAGTTCTTC. This translates into CASSYPQEQFF.

The V call is TRBV6-5, the J call TRBJ1-1, with D possibly being TRBD1 (5 bases). Per germline, CDR1 MNHEY and CDR2 SVGAGI. The CDR3 contains 15 residues. Trimming left V 5 bases short and J 7 bases short, with 20 bases between. The chain's CDR3 is CASSRRGDLLGEAFF. In DNA form, the CDR3 reads TGTGCCAGCAGTCGGCGGGGGGACCTACTCGGTGAAGCTTTCTTT.